Presented here are 5 T cell receptor beta chains from one specimen sequenced in a study of control samples from healthy donors and cancer patients. Measured with immunoSEQ multiplex PCR; TCRdb has only the in-frame clones, and not every one. The table records tens of thousands of clones, roughly 87% of them present only once. The sequenced material came from PBMCs. Source of these receptors: a middle-aged man with colorectal cancer.

The gene calls are TRBV7-2 and TRBJ2-7; possibly TRBD2 for D (5 bases). V dropped 5 bases and J dropped 4 bases, with 18 bases sitting between them. The germline V gene encodes CDR1 SGHTA and CDR2 FQGNSA. CDR3 length: 15 residues. Here the CDR3 reads CASSLGNGEIYEQYF. The DNA of the CDR3 is TGTGCCAGCAGCCTCGGGAACGGGGAGATATACGAGCAGTACTTC. Filled out from reference TRBV7-2 and TRBJ2-7, the complete variable domain reads GAGVSQSPSNKVTEKGKDVELRCDPISGHTALYWYRQSLGQGLEFLIYFQGNSAPDKSGLPSDRFSAERTGGSVSTLTIQRTQQEDSAVYLCASSLGNGEIYEQYFGPGTRLTVT.

The CDR3 reads CSAMDRAGQPQHF. The CDR3 bases are TGCAGCGCCATGGACAGGGCGGGACAGCCCCAGCATTTT. This rearrangement joins TRBV29-1 to TRBJ1-5, with 8 bases aligning to TRBD1. V trimming: 7 bases; J trimming: 7 bases; junction bases outside the gene matches: 9. The CDR3 length is 13 residues. CDR1 SQVTM and CDR2 ANQGSEA come from the germline V gene.

The chain combines TRBV13 with TRBJ2-1; perhaps TRBD2 as D (5 bases). There are 15 residues in the CDR3. V gave up 2 bases and J gave up 2 bases, with 10 bases separating them. Germline CDR1 and CDR2: PRHDT and FYEKMQ (reference sequence). This CDR3 reads CASSLSGSAYNEQFF. DNA of the CDR3: TGTGCCAGCAGCTTATCGGGGTCAGCCTACAATGAGCAGTTCTTC.

The DNA of the CDR3 is TGCGCCAGCAGCCAAGATTACAACTCCTACGAGCAGTACTTC. Translated, it gives CASSQDYNSYEQYF. J is TRBJ2-7 and V is TRBV4-3; D unclear. This CDR3 contains 14 residues. Trimming pared 0 bases from V and 0 bases from J, leaving 6 bases between. Germline CDR1 reads LGHNA; CDR2 reads YSLEER.

This sequence joins TRBV28 and TRBJ1-5; D is perhaps TRBD1 (5 bases). The germline gives CDR1 MDHEN, CDR2 SYDVKM. The CDR3 is made up of 14 amino acids. V lost 3 bases and J lost 5, with 11 bases in between. CDR3 DNA: TGTGCCAGCAGTTTTCCAGGGCCCGATCAGCCCCAGCATTTT. Its translation is CASSFPGPDQPQHF. Based on the CDR3 plus reference TRBV28 and TRBJ1-5, the full variable domain is DVKVTQSSRYLVKRTGEKVFLECVQDMDHENMFWYRQDPGLGLRLIYFSYDVKMKEKGDIPEGYSVSREKKERFSLILESASTNQTSMYLCASSFPGPDQPQHFGDGTRLSIL.